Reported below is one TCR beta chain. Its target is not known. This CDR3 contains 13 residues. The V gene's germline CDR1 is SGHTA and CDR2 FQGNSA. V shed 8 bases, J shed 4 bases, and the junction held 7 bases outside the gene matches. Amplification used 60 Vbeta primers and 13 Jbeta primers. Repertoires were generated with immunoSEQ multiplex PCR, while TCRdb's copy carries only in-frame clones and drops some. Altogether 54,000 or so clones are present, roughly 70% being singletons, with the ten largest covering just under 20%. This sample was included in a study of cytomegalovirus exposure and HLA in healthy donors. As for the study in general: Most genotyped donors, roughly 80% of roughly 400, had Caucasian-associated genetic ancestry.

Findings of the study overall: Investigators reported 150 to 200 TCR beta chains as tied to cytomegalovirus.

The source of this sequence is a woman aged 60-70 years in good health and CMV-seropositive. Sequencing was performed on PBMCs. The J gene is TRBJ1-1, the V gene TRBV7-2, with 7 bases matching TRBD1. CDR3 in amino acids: CASDNRGSTEAFF. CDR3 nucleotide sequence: TGTGCCAGCGACAACAGGGGAAGCACTGAAGCTTTCTTT.